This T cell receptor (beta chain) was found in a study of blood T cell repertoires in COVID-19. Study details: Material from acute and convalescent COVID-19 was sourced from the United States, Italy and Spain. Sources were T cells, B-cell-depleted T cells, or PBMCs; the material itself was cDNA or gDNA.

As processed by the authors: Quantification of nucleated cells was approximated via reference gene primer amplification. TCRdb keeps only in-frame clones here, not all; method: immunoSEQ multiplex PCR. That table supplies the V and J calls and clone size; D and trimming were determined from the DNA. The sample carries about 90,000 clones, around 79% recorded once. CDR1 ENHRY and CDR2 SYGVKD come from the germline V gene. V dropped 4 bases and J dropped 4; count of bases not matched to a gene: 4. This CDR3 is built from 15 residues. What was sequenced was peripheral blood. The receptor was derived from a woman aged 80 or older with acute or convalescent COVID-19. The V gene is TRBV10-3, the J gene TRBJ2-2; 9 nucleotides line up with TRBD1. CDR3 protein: CAISGWDRVTGELFF. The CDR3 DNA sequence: TGTGCCATCAGTGGTTGGGACAGGGTCACCGGGGAGCTGTTTTTT.